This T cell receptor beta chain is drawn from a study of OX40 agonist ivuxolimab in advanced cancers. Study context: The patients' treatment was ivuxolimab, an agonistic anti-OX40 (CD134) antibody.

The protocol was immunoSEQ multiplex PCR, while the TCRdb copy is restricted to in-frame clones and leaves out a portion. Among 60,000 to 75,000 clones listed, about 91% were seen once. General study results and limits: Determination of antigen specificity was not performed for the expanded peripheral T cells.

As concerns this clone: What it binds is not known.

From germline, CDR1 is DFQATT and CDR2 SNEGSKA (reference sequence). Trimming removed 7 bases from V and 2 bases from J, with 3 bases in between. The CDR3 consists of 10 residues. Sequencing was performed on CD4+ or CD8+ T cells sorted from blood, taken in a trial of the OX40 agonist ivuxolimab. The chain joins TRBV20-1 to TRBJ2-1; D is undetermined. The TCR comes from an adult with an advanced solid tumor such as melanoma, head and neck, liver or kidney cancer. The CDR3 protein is CSVTYNEQFF. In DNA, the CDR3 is TGCAGTGTAACCTACAATGAGCAGTTCTTC.